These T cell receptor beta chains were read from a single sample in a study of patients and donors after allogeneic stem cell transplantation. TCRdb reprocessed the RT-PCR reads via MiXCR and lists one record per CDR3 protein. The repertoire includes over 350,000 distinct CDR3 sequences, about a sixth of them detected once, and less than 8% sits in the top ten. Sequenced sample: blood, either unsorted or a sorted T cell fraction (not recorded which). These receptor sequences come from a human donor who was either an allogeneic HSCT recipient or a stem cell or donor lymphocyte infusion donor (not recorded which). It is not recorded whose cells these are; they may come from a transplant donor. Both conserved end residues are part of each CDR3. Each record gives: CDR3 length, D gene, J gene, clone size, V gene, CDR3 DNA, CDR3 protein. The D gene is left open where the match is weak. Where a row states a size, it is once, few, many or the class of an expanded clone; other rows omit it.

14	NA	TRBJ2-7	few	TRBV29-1	TGCAGCGTTGAAACCGGGACGGGGAATTACGAGCAGTACTTC	CSVETGTGNYEQYF
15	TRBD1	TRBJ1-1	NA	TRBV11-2	TGTGCCAGCAGCTTTACCGGGACAGTGAACACTGAAGCTTTCTTT	CASSFTGTVNTEAFF
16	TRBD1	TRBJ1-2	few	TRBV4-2	TGTGCCAGCAGCCAAGATCGAGACAGGGCGCTCTATGGCTACACCTTC	CASSQDRDRALYGYTF
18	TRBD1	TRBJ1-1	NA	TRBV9	TGTGCCAGCAGTACCCAAGGGTGGGACAGGGGTGGTTGGACTGAAGCTTTCTTT	CASSTQGWDRGGWTEAFF
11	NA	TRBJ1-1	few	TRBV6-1	TGTGCCAGCAGGAGACACACTGAAGCTTTCTTT	CASRRHTEAFF
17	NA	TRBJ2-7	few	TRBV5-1	TGCGCCAGCAGCTTGGAGACCGGGACACGCCGTGGGGAGGAGCAGTACTTC	CASSLETGTRRGEEQYF
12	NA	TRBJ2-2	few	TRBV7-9	TGTGCCAGCAGCTCTAAGGCGGGGGAGCTGTTTTTT	CASSSKAGELFF
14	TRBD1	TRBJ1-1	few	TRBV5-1	TGCGCCAGTACGGGACAGGGGACGGGCACTGAAGCTTTCTTT	CASTGQGTGTEAFF
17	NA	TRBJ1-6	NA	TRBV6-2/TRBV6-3	TGTGCCAGCAGTACCCCCCCAAGTGGAACGCGGAATTCACCCCTCCACTTT	CASSTPPSGTRNSPLHF
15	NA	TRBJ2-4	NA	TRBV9	TGTGCCAGCAGCGCGGGCCGCGGGACGTCCGACATTCAGTACTTC	CASSAGRGTSDIQYF
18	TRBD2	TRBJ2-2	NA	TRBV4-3	TGCGCCAGCAGCCAAGGGTTGGCGGGGGGTTTCTACACCGGGGAGCTGTTTTTT	CASSQGLAGGFYTGELFF
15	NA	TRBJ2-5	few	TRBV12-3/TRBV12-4	TGTGCCAGCAGTTTCTGGCGGGGACACCAAGAGACCCAGTACTTC	CASSFWRGHQETQYF
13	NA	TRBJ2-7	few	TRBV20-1	TGCAGTGCTATAAAAGGGGGTGTCTCCGAGCAGTACTTC	CSAIKGGVSEQYF
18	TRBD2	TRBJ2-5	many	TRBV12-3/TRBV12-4	TGTGCCAGTTTCGGGACTAGCGGGGGGAAGACGTACCAAGAGACCCAGTACTTC	CASFGTSGGKTYQETQYF
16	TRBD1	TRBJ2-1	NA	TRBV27	TGTGCCGCCCGGGACAGGGGGACTAGTAAGGGCAATGAGCAGTTCTTC	CAARDRGTSKGNEQFF
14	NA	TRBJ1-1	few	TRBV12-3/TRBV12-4	TGTGCCAGCAGTTTAGAGGTCCCCCTACCTGAAGCTTTCTTT	CASSLEVPLPEAFF
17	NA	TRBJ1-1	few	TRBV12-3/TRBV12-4	TGTGCCAGCAGTTTAGGGACCCGACTGGCGATGAACACTGAAGCTTTCTTT	CASSLGTRLAMNTEAFF
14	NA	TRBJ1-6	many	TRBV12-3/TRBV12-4	TGTGCCAGCAGTCCCAGGGGTTATAATTCACCCCTCCACTTT	CASSPRGYNSPLHF
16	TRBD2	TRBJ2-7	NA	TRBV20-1	TGCAGTGCGAGCCCGGGACTAGCTTTTCCCTCCTACGAGCAGTACTTC	CSASPGLAFPSYEQYF
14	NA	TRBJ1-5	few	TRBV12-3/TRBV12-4	TGTGCCAGCAGCGTATCAGGGAGGAGCCAGCCCCAGCATTTT	CASSVSGRSQPQHF
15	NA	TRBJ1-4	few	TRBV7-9	TGTGCCAGCAGCCCCCCCGAGGGGTCGAATGAAAAACTGTTTTTT	CASSPPEGSNEKLFF
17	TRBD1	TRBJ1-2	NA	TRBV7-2	TGTGCCAGCAGCCCAGGGGGACAGGGGATTCTGGTCTATGGCTACACCTTC	CASSPGGQGILVYGYTF
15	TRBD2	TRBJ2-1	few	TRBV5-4	TGTGCCAGCAGCTCATTCGCGGGAGGGGTGAATGAGCAGTTCTTC	CASSSFAGGVNEQFF
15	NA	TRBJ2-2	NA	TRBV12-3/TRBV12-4	TGTGCCAGCGTGGGTACAGGGAATATGGCCGGGGAGCTGTTTTTT	CASVGTGNMAGELFF
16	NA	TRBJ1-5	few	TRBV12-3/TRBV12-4	TGTGCCAGCAGTTTCCATAGCAGGGCGCTGAATCAGCCCCAGCATTTT	CASSFHSRALNQPQHF
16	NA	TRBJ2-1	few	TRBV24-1	TGTGCCACCAGTGACCCGGAGGGACCTTCATACAATGAGCAGTTCTTC	CATSDPEGPSYNEQFF
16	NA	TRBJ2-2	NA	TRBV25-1	TGTGCCAGCTCCCCCACGAGCCTTAGAAACACCGGGGAGCTGTTTTTT	CASSPTSLRNTGELFF
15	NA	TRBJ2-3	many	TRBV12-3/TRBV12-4	TGTGCCAGCAGTCCACGCGGGTTGGGCACAGATACGCAGTATTTT	CASSPRGLGTDTQYF
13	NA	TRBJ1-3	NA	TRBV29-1	TGCAGCGTTGCCACGGGTGGTGGAAACACCATATATTTT	CSVATGGGNTIYF
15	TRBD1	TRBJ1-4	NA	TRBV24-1	TGTGCCACCAGTGATTCCGGACAGGGCGCCGGGAAACTGTTTTTT	CATSDSGQGAGKLFF
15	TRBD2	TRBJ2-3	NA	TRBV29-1	TGCAGCATTTTGAATCGCGGGGGGGCTACAGATACGCAGTATTTT	CSILNRGGATDTQYF
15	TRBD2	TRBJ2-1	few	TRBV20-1	TGCAGTGCCGCGATACTAGCGGGACTGTACAATGAGCAGTTCTTC	CSAAILAGLYNEQFF
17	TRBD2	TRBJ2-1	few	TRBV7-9	TGTGCCAGCAGCAGCCTCGGACTAGCGGGACCTTACAATGAGCAGTTCTTC	CASSSLGLAGPYNEQFF
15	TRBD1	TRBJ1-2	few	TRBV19	TGTGCCAGTAGTGATTTCGCAGGGGGGAACTATGGCTACACCTTC	CASSDFAGGNYGYTF
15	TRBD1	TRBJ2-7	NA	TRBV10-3	TGTGCCATCAGTGCCCGGGACAGGGGTGGCTACGAGCAGTACTTC	CAISARDRGGYEQYF
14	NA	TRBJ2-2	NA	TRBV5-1	TGCGCCAGCAGTCGGGGGTTTGGAACCGGGGAGCTGTTTTTT	CASSRGFGTGELFF
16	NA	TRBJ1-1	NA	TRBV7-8	TGTGCCAGCAGCTCTCTCTGGGGGGGGATGAACACTGAAGCTTTCTTT	CASSSLWGGMNTEAFF
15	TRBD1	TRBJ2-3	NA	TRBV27	TGTGCCAGCAGTTCTGGACAGGGGATGTGGGATACGCAGTATTTT	CASSSGQGMWDTQYF
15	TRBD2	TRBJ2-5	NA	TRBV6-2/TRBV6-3	TGTGCCAGCATCCGACTAGCGGGAGGCGGAGAGACCCAGTACTTC	CASIRLAGGGETQYF
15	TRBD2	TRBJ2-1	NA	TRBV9	TGTGCCAGCAAACCCTTGGTGACGGGAGGGCATGAGCAGTTCTTC	CASKPLVTGGHEQFF
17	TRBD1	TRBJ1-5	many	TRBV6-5	TGTGCCAGCAGTTACCCAAGGGACAGGGAAAGCAATCAGCCCCAGCATTTT	CASSYPRDRESNQPQHF
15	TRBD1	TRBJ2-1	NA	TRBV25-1	TGTGCCAGCAGTGGGCGACAGGGGACAAACAATGAGCAGTTCTTC	CASSGRQGTNNEQFF
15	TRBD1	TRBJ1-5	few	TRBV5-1	TGCGCCAGCAGCGTGACAGGGGGTGGCAATCAGCCCCAGCATTTT	CASSVTGGGNQPQHF
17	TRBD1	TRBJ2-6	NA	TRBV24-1	TGTGCCACCAGTGAGGGACAGAAAAGCTCTGGGGCCAACGTCCTGACTTTC	CATSEGQKSSGANVLTF
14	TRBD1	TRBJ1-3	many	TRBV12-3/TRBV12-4	TGTGCCAGCAGTACGGACAGGAATGGAAACACCATATATTTT	CASSTDRNGNTIYF